This TCR beta chain was profiled in a study of blood T cell repertoires in COVID-19. Background on the study: The United States, Italy and Spain were the sources of the acute and convalescent COVID-19 samples. Sample material is recorded as cDNA or gDNA derived from T cells, B-cell-depleted T cells, or PBMCs.

Sequenced by immunoSEQ multiplex PCR; TCRdb stores in-frame clones only, minus some. The sample includes approximately 97,000 clones, roughly 85% seen only once; the top ten take 2% to 2.5%. The germline gives CDR1 SGHRS, CDR2 YFSETQ. Losses at the gene ends were 4 bases for V and 5 bases for J; bases not matched to a gene: 23. The CDR3 extends over 19 amino acids. The chain couples TRBV5-1 to TRBJ2-7, with 8 positions matching TRBD1. Source material: peripheral blood. The source of this sequence is a man in his forties or fifties with active COVID-19. In DNA, the CDR3 is TGCGCCAGCAGCACGGCTGGGGTGAGCCGGGCCGCAGGGGGCGACGAGCAGTACTTC. It encodes CASSTAGVSRAAGGDEQYF.